The 19 T cell receptor beta chains reported below all come from one sample, sequenced in a study of blood T cell repertoires in COVID-19. TCRdb's table, derived via immunoSEQ multiplex PCR, lists solely in-frame clones and lacks some. The data contain 30,000 to 45,000 clones, about 81% of them singletons. The sequencing sample was made of peripheral blood. Every receptor here comes from a human donor in a cohort sampled during active or convalescent COVID-19. The donor label of this sample is uncertain.

CDR3 sequence reads: CASSHPGYEQYF. CDR3 nucleotides: TGTGCCAGCAGCCACCCCGGGTACGAGCAGTACTTC. The chain joins TRBV4-2 to TRBJ2-7, with D uncertain. This CDR3 contains 12 residues. The germline gives CDR1 LGHNA, CDR2 YNFKEQ. The germline V and J ends were trimmed by 3 bases and 4 bases, with 7 bases remaining between them.

The chain joins TRBV7-9 to TRBJ2-1; TRBD2 matches 7 bases. Per germline, CDR1 SEHNR and CDR2 FQNEAQ (reference sequence). V shed 9 bases and J 3 bases; nucleotides not matched to a gene: 5. The CDR3 totals 13 residues. The chain's CDR3 is CASSGGSYNEQFF. CDR3 in DNA: TGTGCCAGTTCGGGCGGGAGCTACAATGAGCAGTTCTTC. The variable domain in full, completed from reference TRBV7-9 and TRBJ2-1, reads DTGVSQNPRHKITKRGQNVTFRCDPISEHNRLYWYRQTLGQGPEFLTYFQNEAQLEKSRLLSDRFSAERPKGSFSTLEIQRTEQGDSAMYLCASSGGSYNEQFFGPGTRLTVL.

The gene calls are TRBV19 and TRBJ1-4, with 8 bases that match TRBD1. The germline V gene has CDR1 LNHDA and CDR2 SQIVND (reference sequence). This CDR3 is built from 13 residues. Unmatched junction bases numbered 0, after V lost 5 bases and J lost 4 bases. CDR3 DNA sequence: TGTGCCAGTAGTGACAGGGGTAATGAAAAACTGTTTTTT. Its translation is CASSDRGNEKLFF.

The chain carries TRBV5-4 and TRBJ2-2; 9 nucleotides match TRBD1. The CDR3 length is 16 residues. CDR1 is SGHNT, CDR2 YYREEE, per germline (reference sequence). The V gene end was trimmed by 0 bases and the J gene end by 5 bases; junction bases not matched to a gene: 5. As DNA, the CDR3 is TGTGCCAGCAGCTTGGCGTGGGACAGGGTGACCGGGGAGCTGTTTTTT. Its translation is CASSLAWDRVTGELFF.

The gene calls are TRBV5-1 and TRBJ1-4; no firm D call. The CDR3 runs to 13 residues. Germline CDR1 SGHRS, CDR2 YFSETQ. Trimming removed 2 bases at V and 8 bases at J, with 10 bases between. This CDR3 is CASSFRGSEKLFF. The CDR3 coding sequence is TGCGCCAGCAGCTTTCGGGGAAGCGAAAAACTGTTTTTT.

The table lists this clone with a count of one. The chain recombines TRBV7-3 with TRBJ2-2; D might be TRBD2 (6 bases). The CDR3 consists of 15 residues. Between the trimmed V and J ends, which lost 3 bases and 6 bases, there was a span of 14 bases. The germline V gene has CDR1 SGHTA and CDR2 FQGTGA. CDR3 bases: TGTGCCAGCAGCTTGGGACCCTCGGGGGCCGGGGAGCTGTTTTTT. This gives the protein CASSLGPSGAGELFF.

The chain combines TRBV2 with TRBJ2-2, with D unclear. V lost 3 bases to trimming and J lost 6 bases, with 5 bases between them. This CDR3 spans 12 amino acids. The germline CDR1 and CDR2 sequences are SNHLY and FYNNEI. The CDR3 nucleotides are TGTGCCAGCAGTGACCCTCCCGGGGAGCTGTTTTTT. It encodes CASSDPPGELFF.

This clone was found many times. V and J are TRBV24-1 and TRBJ2-2; maybe TRBD1 (5 bases). Trimming stripped 5 bases from V and 2 bases from J, with 14 bases between. The CDR3 loop spans 16 amino acids. Germline values: CDR1 KGHDR, CDR2 SFDVKD. The CDR3 DNA reads as TGTGCCACCAGTGGCGGACATAACCTTAACACCGGGGAGCTGTTTTTT. Its protein is CATSGGHNLNTGELFF.

J is TRBJ1-2 and V is TRBV28; D call uncertain. This CDR3 comprises 15 residues. Trimming removed 2 bases at V and 0 bases at J, with 10 bases between. From germline, CDR1 is MDHEN and CDR2 SYDVKM. CDR3 nucleotide sequence: TGTGCCAGCAGTTTACCGGCAGGTACTAACTATGGCTACACCTTC. It specifies CASSLPAGTNYGYTF.

The chain uses TRBV11-2 and TRBJ1-1; perhaps TRBD1 as D (6 bases). The CDR3 totals 14 residues. Germline V gives CDR1 SGHAT, CDR2 FQNNGV. Trimming took off 5 bases at V and 0 bases at J, with 10 bases between the two ends. The CDR3 DNA reads TGTGCCAGCAGCCCAGGGGTACTGAACACTGAAGCTTTCTTT. This codes for CASSPGVLNTEAFF.

This clone came up once. The V gene is TRBV6-5, the J gene TRBJ2-3; D is uncertain. The CDR3 spans 11 residues. V was shortened by 6 bases and J by 2 bases, with 3 bases between the two germline ends. Looked up from germline, CDR1 is MNHEY and CDR2 is SVGAGI. The CDR3, as DNA: TGTGCCAGCAGACACACAGATACGCAGTATTTT. Residues: CASRHTDTQYF.

This clone was seen a single time. This chain links TRBV24-1 with TRBJ2-7; 7 bases map to TRBD1. The V segment lost 4 bases and the J segment 3 bases; nucleotides outside the gene matches: 2. CDR3 length: 13 residues. In germline, CDR1 is KGHDR, CDR2 SFDVKD. In nucleotides, the CDR3 is TGTGCCACCAGTGACCGGGACAGCTACGAGCAGTACTTC. It yields the protein CATSDRDSYEQYF.

The rearrangement uses TRBV4-1 and TRBJ2-1; tentative D call: TRBD2 (5 bases). The germline gives CDR1 MGHRA, CDR2 YSYEKL. This CDR3 is built from 13 residues. The V gene lost 4 bases and the J gene lost 7 bases, with 11 bases spanning the gap. The CDR3 DNA is TGCGCCAGCAGCCTCCGGACTGCGAATGAGCAGTTCTTC. It translates to CASSLRTANEQFF.

The V and J genes are TRBV5-1 and TRBJ1-6, with D perhaps TRBD1 (6 bases). V lost 0 bases and J lost 10, with 14 bases in between. The germline CDR1 and CDR2 sequences are SGHRS and YFSETQ. The CDR3 length is 15 residues. DNA of the CDR3: TGCGCCAGCAGCTTGGATTTGGACAGAGCCTCACCCCTCCACTTT. This translates into CASSLDLDRASPLHF.

The chain employs TRBV7-9 and TRBJ2-3; 7 bases align to TRBD2. This CDR3 comprises 15 residues. Germline lookup yields CDR1 SEHNR and CDR2 FQNEAQ (reference sequence). V shed 4 bases and J 4 bases; nucleotides not matched to a gene: 8. The CDR3 sequence is CASSSSRGMADTQYF. DNA for the CDR3: TGTGCCAGCAGCTCCTCGCGGGGGATGGCAGATACGCAGTATTTT.

The J gene is TRBJ1-1, the V gene TRBV7-3, with no clear D. The V and J ends lost 3 bases and 1 base respectively, with 9 bases between them. The germline V gene encodes CDR1 SGHTA and CDR2 FQGTGA. The CDR3 spans 14 residues. In DNA, the CDR3 is TGTGCCAGCAGCTTCGATCCAGGGAACACTGAAGCTTTCTTT. This encodes CASSFDPGNTEAFF.

The V and J genes are TRBV7-2 and TRBJ2-3, with 11 bases fitting TRBD2. The CDR3 has 17 amino acids. The V segment lost 4 bases and the J segment 3 bases; nucleotides outside the gene matches: 9. Germline V CDR1 and CDR2: SGHTA, FQGNSA. The CDR3 region has the DNA TGTGCCAGCAGCTGGGCATTAGCGGGAGGGGGGACAGATACGCAGTATTTT. Amino acid sequence: CASSWALAGGGTDTQYF. The variable domain in full, with the rest retrieved from reference TRBV7-2 and TRBJ2-3, is GAGVSQSPSNKVTEKGKDVELRCDPISGHTALYWYRQSLGQGLEFLIYFQGNSAPDKSGLPSDRFSAERTGGSVSTLTIQRTQQEDSAVYLCASSWALAGGGTDTQYFGPGTRLTVL.

The sample holds one count of this clone. V is TRBV6-1 and J is TRBJ2-3, with 13 bases aligning to TRBD2. This CDR3 contains 16 residues. V lost 2 bases and J lost 3; bases outside the gene matches: 2. The germline V gene has CDR1 MNHNS and CDR2 SASEGT. The CDR3 DNA reads as TGTGCCAGCAGTGAAAGGGGACTAGCGGGAACAGATACGCAGTATTTT. As protein: CASSERGLAGTDTQYF.

The sample holds a few counts of this clone. The chain joins TRBV30 to TRBJ2-7; D unclear. The germline V gene encodes CDR1 GTSNPN and CDR2 SVGIG (reference sequence). The germline V and J ends were trimmed by 0 bases and 3 bases, with 3 bases remaining between them. This CDR3 has 11 residues. CDR3 residues: CAWSVNYEQYF. The CDR3 DNA follows: TGTGCCTGGAGTGTTAACTACGAGCAGTACTTC.